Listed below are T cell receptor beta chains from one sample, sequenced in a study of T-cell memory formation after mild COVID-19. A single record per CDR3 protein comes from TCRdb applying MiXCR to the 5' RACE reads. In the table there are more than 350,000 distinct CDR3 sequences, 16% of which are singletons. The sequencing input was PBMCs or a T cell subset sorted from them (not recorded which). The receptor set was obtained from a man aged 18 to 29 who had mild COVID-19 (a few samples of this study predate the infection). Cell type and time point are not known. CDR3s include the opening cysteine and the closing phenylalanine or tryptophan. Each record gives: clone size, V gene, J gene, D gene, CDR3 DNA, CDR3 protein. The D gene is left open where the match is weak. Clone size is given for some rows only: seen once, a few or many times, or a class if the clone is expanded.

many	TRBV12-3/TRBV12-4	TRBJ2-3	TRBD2	TGTGCCAGCAGTTTAAGGACTAGCGGCCGCACAGATACGCAGTATTTT	CASSLRTSGRTDTQYF
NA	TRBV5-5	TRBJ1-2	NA	TGTGCCAGCAGCTTGGAAAGGACTTCGGATGGCTACACCTTC	CASSLERTSDGYTF
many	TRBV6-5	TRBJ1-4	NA	TGTGCCAGCAGTTACCGGGGAGAGGATGAAAAACTGTTTTTT	CASSYRGEDEKLFF
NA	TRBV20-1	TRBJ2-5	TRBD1	TGCAGTGCTAGGTGGACAGGCCTGCACGGGACCCAGTACTTC	CSARWTGLHGTQYF
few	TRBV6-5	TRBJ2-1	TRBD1	TGTGCCAGCAGGCCGGGACAGGGGTTGGGGAATGAGCAGTTCTTC	CASRPGQGLGNEQFF
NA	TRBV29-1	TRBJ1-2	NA	TGCAGCGGGGACCGGGCCTCTGACCGGGGCTACACCTTC	CSGDRASDRGYTF
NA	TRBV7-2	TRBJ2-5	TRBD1	TGTGCCAGCAAAATAACAGGGGGCCAAGAGACCCAGTACTTC	CASKITGGQETQYF
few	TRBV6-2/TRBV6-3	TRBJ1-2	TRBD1	TGTGCCAGCAGTTACGCCGGGACAGGAAACTATGGCTACACCTTC	CASSYAGTGNYGYTF
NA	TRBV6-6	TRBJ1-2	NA	TGTGCCAGCAGCCGTGAGGACGGGGATAACTATGGCTACACCTTC	CASSREDGDNYGYTF
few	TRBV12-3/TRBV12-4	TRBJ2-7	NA	TGTGCCAGCAGTTTAGCGGGGATTCGAGAGCAGTACTTC	CASSLAGIREQYF
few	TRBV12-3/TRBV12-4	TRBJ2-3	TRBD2	TGTGCCAGCAGAGCGGGGGGGCCTGGGTCAGATACGCAGTATTTT	CASRAGGPGSDTQYF
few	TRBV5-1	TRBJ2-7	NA	TGCGCCAGCAGCTTGGAATGGGCCTACGAGCAGTACTTC	CASSLEWAYEQYF
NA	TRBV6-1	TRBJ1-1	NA	TGTGCCAGCAGTGAAGGGGCGGTGAACACTGAAGCTTTCTTT	CASSEGAVNTEAFF
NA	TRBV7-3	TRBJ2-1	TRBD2	TGTGCCAGCAGCTTAACGAAACAGCGGGGTTCCAATGAGCAGTTCTTC	CASSLTKQRGSNEQFF
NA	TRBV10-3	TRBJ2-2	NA	TGTGCCATCAGACGACAGGAGGGGACCGGGGAGCTGTTTTTT	CAIRRQEGTGELFF
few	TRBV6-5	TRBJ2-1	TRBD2	TGTGCCAGCAGTTACTACCCGACTAGCGGGGGCGATGAGCAGTTCTTC	CASSYYPTSGGDEQFF
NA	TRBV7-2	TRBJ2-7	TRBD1	TGTGCCAGCAGCCCACAGGGGGCGCGCTTTGACGAGCAGTACTTC	CASSPQGARFDEQYF
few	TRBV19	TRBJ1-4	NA	TGTGCCACCAGTCCCAGGCTGGGGGAAAAACTGTTTTTT	CATSPRLGEKLFF
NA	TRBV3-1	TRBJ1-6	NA	TGTGCCAGCAGCCCAAGGGGACAAGGCAATTCACCCCTCCACTTT	CASSPRGQGNSPLHF
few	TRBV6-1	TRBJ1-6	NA	TGTGCCACCTACTCCTGGGACATGGTAAATTCACCCCTCCACTTT	CATYSWDMVNSPLHF
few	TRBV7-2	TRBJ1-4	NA	TGTGCCAGCAGCTTAGCGCCTAATGAAAAACTGTTTTTT	CASSLAPNEKLFF
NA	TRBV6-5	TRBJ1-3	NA	TGTGCCAGCAGTCCACAGGCTGGTCGCTCTGGAAACACCATATATTTT	CASSPQAGRSGNTIYF
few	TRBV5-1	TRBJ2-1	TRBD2	TGCGCCAGCAGCTTCTGGACTAGCGGGAGGAGCTCCTACAATGAGCAGTTCTTC	CASSFWTSGRSSYNEQFF
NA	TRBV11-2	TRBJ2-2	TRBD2	TGTGCCAGCAGCGTGGGACTAGCGGGGTTCACCGGGGAGCTGTTTTTT	CASSVGLAGFTGELFF
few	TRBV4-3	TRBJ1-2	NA	TGCGCCAGCAGCCAAGATAACGGTGGATTACATGGCTACACCTTC	CASSQDNGGLHGYTF
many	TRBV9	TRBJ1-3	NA	TGTGCCAGCAGCGTAGCTGGAAACACCATATATTTT	CASSVAGNTIYF
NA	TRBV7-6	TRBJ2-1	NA	TGTGCCAGCAGCATAGGACAGCTTAATGAGCAGTTCTTC	CASSIGQLNEQFF
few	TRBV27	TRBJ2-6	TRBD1	TGTGCCAGCAGTCCGCCTACAGGGGTTGGGGCCAACGTCCTGACTTTC	CASSPPTGVGANVLTF
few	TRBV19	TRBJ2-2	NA	TGTGCCAGTATCCCCTCCGGCGTTTTTGCCGGGGAGCTGTTTTTT	CASIPSGVFAGELFF
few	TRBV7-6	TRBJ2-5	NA	TGTGCCAGCAGCTTATTCCAGAAAGAGACCCAGTACTTC	CASSLFQKETQYF
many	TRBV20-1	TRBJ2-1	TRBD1	TGCAGTGCTGGAACCGGGACAGGGATTTGGGATGAGCAGTTCTTC	CSAGTGTGIWDEQFF
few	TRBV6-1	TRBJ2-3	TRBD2	TGTGCCAGCAGCCTCGGGACGGCTAGCGGGCGGACAGATACGCAGTATTTT	CASSLGTASGRTDTQYF
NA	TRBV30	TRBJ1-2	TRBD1	TGTGCCTGGAAAGACAGGGTATGGTACTATGGCTACACCTTC	CAWKDRVWYYGYTF
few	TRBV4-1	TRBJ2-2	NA	TGCGCCAGCAGCCGAGGGAGTGGCCGACAGGTGACCGGGGAGCTGTTTTTT	CASSRGSGRQVTGELFF
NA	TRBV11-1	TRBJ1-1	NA	TGTGCCAGCAGCTTATGGGTCCTAGGTCTGGGAGCAGGGAACACTGAAGCTTTCTTT	CASSLWVLGLGAGNTEAFF
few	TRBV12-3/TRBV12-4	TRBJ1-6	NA	TGTGCCAGCAGCCCAAGGGGAGATCAGTCACCCCTCCACTTT	CASSPRGDQSPLHF